This is a list of T cell receptor beta chains from one sample in a study of shared clonotypes between healthy human individuals. Using immunoSEQ multiplex PCR, the repertoire was profiled, and TCRdb retains in-frame clones only, with some absent. The sample consists of around 2,000,000 clones, about 95% of them appearing once. The sample was naive CD8+ T cells sorted from blood. These receptors originate from a man aged 18 to 30 in good health. CDR3s leave out the opening cysteine and the closing phenylalanine or tryptophan. Size is omitted from some rows. Given values are once, few, many or a class for expanded clones.

abundance: -; j_gene: TRBJ2-7; v_gene: TRBV5-4; CDR3aa: ASSPTTVTSSYEQY
abundance: -; j_gene: TRBJ2-1; v_gene: TRBV7-9; CDR3aa: ASSSGQGRDFEQF
abundance: -; j_gene: TRBJ2-2; v_gene: TRBV28; CDR3aa: ASSLQGGTGELF
abundance: -; j_gene: TRBJ2-5; v_gene: TRBV7-8; CDR3aa: ASSSLETQY
abundance: -; j_gene: TRBJ2-7; v_gene: TRBV5-1; CDR3aa: ASSSTGSYEQY
abundance: once; j_gene: TRBJ2-2; v_gene: TRBV5-4; CDR3aa: ASSGRTGELF
abundance: -; j_gene: TRBJ1-1; v_gene: TRBV4-1; CDR3aa: ASSQDAWDSSTAF
abundance: -; j_gene: TRBJ1-2; v_gene: TRBV13; CDR3aa: ASSHLLRTGGYGYT
abundance: -; j_gene: TRBJ2-7; v_gene: TRBV27; CDR3aa: ASSSGGVAGAGEQY
abundance: -; j_gene: TRBJ2-7; v_gene: TRBV9; CDR3aa: ASSAGGESYEQY
abundance: -; j_gene: TRBJ2-7; v_gene: TRBV9; CDR3aa: ASSVATSAPIHEQY
abundance: -; j_gene: TRBJ2-1; v_gene: TRBV19; CDR3aa: ASSIDAPLEQF
abundance: -; j_gene: TRBJ2-7; v_gene: TRBV7-8; CDR3aa: ASSPPSTGEQY
abundance: -; j_gene: TRBJ1-5; v_gene: TRBV5-8; CDR3aa: ASSSPGIQPQH
abundance: -; j_gene: TRBJ2-2; v_gene: TRBV5-6; CDR3aa: ASSAGTSGITGELF
abundance: -; j_gene: TRBJ2-7; v_gene: TRBV11-2; CDR3aa: ASSLVDNYEQY
abundance: once; j_gene: TRBJ2-7; v_gene: TRBV7-8; CDR3aa: ASSRTGGSYEQY
abundance: once; j_gene: TRBJ2-3; v_gene: TRBV4-3; CDR3aa: ASSQGEGNTQY
abundance: -; j_gene: TRBJ1-2; v_gene: TRBV6-5; CDR3aa: ASSNQRNYGYT
abundance: once; j_gene: TRBJ1-5; v_gene: TRBV6-1; CDR3aa: ASSEDRGRQPQH
abundance: -; j_gene: TRBJ1-6; v_gene: TRBV28; CDR3aa: ASSNRGPNSPLH
abundance: -; j_gene: TRBJ2-1; v_gene: TRBV6-1; CDR3aa: ASREEGYKSYNEQF
abundance: -; j_gene: TRBJ2-1; v_gene: TRBV7-9; CDR3aa: ASSLVGGSGNEQF
abundance: -; j_gene: TRBJ2-2; v_gene: TRBV2; CDR3aa: ASSEVSVLPGELF
abundance: -; j_gene: TRBJ2-6; v_gene: TRBV27; CDR3aa: ASSLIGASTSGANVLT
abundance: -; j_gene: TRBJ2-2; v_gene: TRBV5-1; CDR3aa: ASSGTVNTGELF
abundance: once; j_gene: TRBJ2-7; v_gene: TRBV19; CDR3aa: ASSILGVSHEQY
abundance: few; j_gene: TRBJ1-2; v_gene: TRBV7-2; CDR3aa: ASSFLTGAGYT
abundance: -; j_gene: TRBJ2-7; v_gene: TRBV2; CDR3aa: ASSEPPYEQY
abundance: -; j_gene: TRBJ2-1; v_gene: TRBV27; CDR3aa: ASSLSRHNEQF
abundance: -; j_gene: TRBJ2-7; v_gene: TRBV6-5; CDR3aa: ASSYSTGERPYEQY
abundance: -; j_gene: TRBJ2-7; v_gene: TRBV5-6; CDR3aa: ASSYSLRTELGEQY
abundance: -; j_gene: TRBJ1-2; v_gene: TRBV4-3; CDR3aa: ASSQDGDHYGYT
abundance: -; j_gene: TRBJ1-1; v_gene: TRBV9; CDR3aa: ASSPRGGDNTEAF
abundance: -; j_gene: TRBJ2-1; v_gene: TRBV27; CDR3aa: ASSFGAGQGRNEQF
abundance: -; j_gene: TRBJ1-4; v_gene: TRBV28; CDR3aa: ASSLIRGLGEKLF
abundance: -; j_gene: TRBJ2-3; v_gene: TRBV9; CDR3aa: ASSVSGGRVSTDTQY
abundance: -; j_gene: TRBJ2-5; v_gene: TRBV7-9; CDR3aa: ASSLRQGPDETQY
abundance: once; j_gene: TRBJ1-2; v_gene: TRBV7-9; CDR3aa: ASSAGTGAPHGYT
abundance: -; j_gene: TRBJ2-3; v_gene: TRBV6-1; CDR3aa: ASSEAGVATDTQY
abundance: once; j_gene: TRBJ2-7; v_gene: TRBV13; CDR3aa: ASSFEGNPYEQY
abundance: -; j_gene: TRBJ1-1; v_gene: TRBV7-6; CDR3aa: ASSTGPNTEAF